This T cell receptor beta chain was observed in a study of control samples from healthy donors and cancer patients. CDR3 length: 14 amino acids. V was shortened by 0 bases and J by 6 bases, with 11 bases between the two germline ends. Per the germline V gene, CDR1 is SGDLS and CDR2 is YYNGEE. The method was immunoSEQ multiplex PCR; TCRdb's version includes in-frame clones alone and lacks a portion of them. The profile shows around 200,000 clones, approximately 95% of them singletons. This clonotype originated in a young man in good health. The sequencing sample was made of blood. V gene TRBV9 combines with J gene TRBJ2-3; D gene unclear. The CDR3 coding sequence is TGTGCCAGCAGCGTAGCCTCAATAGTCGATACGCAGTATTTT. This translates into CASSVASIVDTQYF.